This TCR beta chain originates from a study of shared clonotypes between healthy human individuals (dated by TCRdb to the early 2020s). Concerning the study at large: A few men and two women, aged 18 to 49 years, made up the cohort. For each donor, CD4 naive and CD4 memory were each run on three plates, CD8 naive on two plates, and CD8 memory on one plate. Each donor's leukapheresis produced roughly between about 0.9 and 9.5 billion PBMCs. To estimate repertoire size and how much clonotypes are shared between individuals, the study performed deep sequencing of blood TCR repertoires from about five healthy adults. To increase sequencing depth and limit assay-specific biases, TCR repertoire library preparation and sequencing were carried out by different laboratories using diverse techniques.

V is pared back by 5 bases and J by 2 bases, with 9 bases lying between the germline termini. The germline V gene encodes CDR1 ENHRY and CDR2 SYGVKD. There are 13 amino acids in the CDR3, from cysteine to phenylalanine inclusive. The DNA shown is the 39-base CDR3, in frame from base 1. Findings and caveats that apply to the study as a whole: Compared with non-shared clonotypes, the clonotypes found in all four sorted-subset donors had higher generation probabilities. Larger estimated clonotype richness was generally found for naive subsets than for memory subsets. The genetic and exposure-history diversity represented was limited by the small number of donors. Pairwise subsampling indicated that sequencing depth was expected to affect the degree of clonotype sharing among donors. Sampling was limited to blood, and TCR repertoires in tissue likely differ from TCR repertoires in blood. When a few donors were compared, the shared fraction of clonotypes was 5% to 6.5% for naive CD4, approximately 3.5% for naive CD8, roughly 2.5% for memory CD4, and 0.35% to 0.4% for memory CD8. Incomplete sequencing was indicated by rarefaction of sorted-subset datasets, despite the large sequencing depth.

TCR CDR3 regions were amplified from genomic DNA by multiplex PCR using the deep immunoSEQ assay. Genomic DNA extracted from each cell subset was distributed evenly over all wells of several immunoSEQ 96-well plates, and each plate served as one replicate. Each replicate PCR for sorted subsets received about 210 ng genomic DNA, equal to some 32,000 T cell genomes. The purified libraries were quantified using a Qubit 3.0 fluorometer, sized with a Bioanalyzer 2100, and then quantified again using the KAPA Library Quantification kit. Every immunoSEQ 96-well plate was sequenced on a separate single-read 150-cycle Illumina NextSeq 550 flow cell. For the original study's pipeline: The immunoSEQ output contained only junctional sequences without quality scores, so filtering could not match that applied to full-length reads. To assign V/J genes and CDR3, sequences were annotated using PyIR, a Python wrapper for IgBLAST v1.9, with IMGT germline references. Reads were removed for weak V/J assignments (E-value above 1e-6), missing CDR3, stop codons, out-of-frame junctions, or ambiguous translated residues. V3J clonotypes were defined as sequences sharing an identical inferred V gene, J gene, and CDR3 amino acid sequence. Percentage overlap between repertoires was computed as shared unique clonotypes divided by the size of the smaller repertoire. Repertoire richness was assessed with RTK rarefaction, the Chao1 estimator, and Recon v2.1 estimates of unobserved clonotypes. For all TCRbeta clonotypes obtained by the gDNA method from several donors, generation probabilities were computed with OLGA. Drawn from immuneACCESS, this table holds only the in-frame rearrangements with V and J called that TCRdb kept. Clones are partly lost; checked studies trace under half to an unresolved V gene and leave the rest unexplained. That table gives V, J and clone size, and the DNA gave D and trimming. The sample table contains roughly 1,500,000 clones; only one count was recorded for nearly 99% of them. Of the sample, around 0.47% falls within the top ten clones.

The sample holds one count of this clone. The antigen it recognizes is unknown. Per-base qualities were not stored, and no clone one base away is much larger. Healthy HIV-negative adults with no recently reported acute infections or vaccinations were included as donors. All donors were Caucasian adults living in Nashville, Tennessee, USA. Magnetic negative selection was used to enrich CD4+ T cells, after which naive cells were positively selected on CD45RA and the negative fraction became the memory subset. Blood was obtained by leukapheresis, after which PBMCs were separated by Ficoll-Histopaque density gradient centrifugation and cryopreserved in liquid nitrogen vapor phase. Purity and quantity of every magnetically sorted T cell population were checked by analytical flow cytometry. From each sorted fraction, genomic DNA was isolated and quantified by UV absorbance on a Nanodrop 2000c.

The receptor was isolated from a young man in good health. The sample consisted of naive CD4+ T cells sorted from blood. The label giving this sample's cell subset or site can be read as: CD45RA+ positively selected. The chain uses TRBV10-3 and TRBJ1-2; the D gene is not confidently resolved. The nucleotide sequence reads as follows: TGTGCCATCAGTAAGGGCCTGAACTATGGCTACACCTTC. This sequence encodes CAISKGLNYGYTF.